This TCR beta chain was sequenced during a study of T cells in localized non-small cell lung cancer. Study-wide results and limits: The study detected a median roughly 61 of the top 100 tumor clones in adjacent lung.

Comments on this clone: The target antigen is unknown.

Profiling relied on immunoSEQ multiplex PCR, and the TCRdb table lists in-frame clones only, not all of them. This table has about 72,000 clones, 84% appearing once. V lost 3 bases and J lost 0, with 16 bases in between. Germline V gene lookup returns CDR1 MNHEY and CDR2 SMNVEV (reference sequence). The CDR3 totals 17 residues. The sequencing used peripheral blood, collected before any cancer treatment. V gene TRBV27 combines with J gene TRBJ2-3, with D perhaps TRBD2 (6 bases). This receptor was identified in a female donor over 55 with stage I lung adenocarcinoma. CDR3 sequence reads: CASSFSGGGTSTDTQYF. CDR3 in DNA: TGTGCCAGCAGTTTTTCGGGTGGGGGGACTAGCACAGATACGCAGTATTTT.